This entry features one T cell receptor beta chain sequence. From germline, CDR1 is LGHNA and CDR2 YNFKEQ. The CDR3 is made up of 18 amino acids. Deletions cut 0 bases from V and 4 bases from J, with 20 bases between. Authors' processing steps: For nucleated cells, counts were estimated from reference gene primer amplification. Some clones are missing from TCRdb's copy, which holds only in-frame ones; the method was immunoSEQ multiplex PCR. V and J calls and clone size are those listed in that table; D and trimming were worked out from the DNA. The sample lists tens of thousands of clones; 93% were seen once. This entry belongs to a study of blood T cell repertoires in COVID-19. Study in general: In each case, the material was cDNA or gDNA derived from T cells, B-cell-depleted T cells, or PBMCs.

The sample consisted of peripheral blood. This rearrangement joins TRBV4-2 to TRBJ2-3, with D maybe TRBD1 (5 bases). This clonotype originated in a male donor with active COVID-19. CDR3 protein: CASSQDQGAQTWADTQYF. The CDR3 bases are TGTGCCAGCAGCCAAGATCAAGGGGCCCAAACTTGGGCAGATACGCAGTATTTT.